This is a list of T cell receptor beta chains from one sample in a study of blood T cell repertoires in COVID-19. The assay was immunoSEQ multiplex PCR, and TCRdb's table has in-frame clones only and misses some. Here the sample spans 200,000 to 300,000 clones, nearly 85% being singletons. The sample taken for sequencing was peripheral blood. All receptors come from a human donor in a cohort sampled during active COVID-19. The CDR3 runs from the conserved cysteine through the conserved F or W. The order of the fields is D gene, clone size, V gene, J gene, CDR3 protein, CDR3 DNA. The D gene is left open where the match is weak. The size entry is marked missing in some rows and otherwise reads once, few, many or a size class.

>TRBD1|-|TRBV18|TRBJ1-6
CASSQNRGSPLHF
TGTGCCAGCTCACAAAACAGGGGCTCACCCCTCCACTTT
>TRBD1|-|TRBV2|TRBJ1-1
CASSWGLETGQNTEAFF
TGTGCCAGCAGTTGGGGATTAGAGACAGGGCAGAACACTGAAGCTTTCTTT
>-|-|TRBV27|TRBJ2-2
CASGGSRGGANTGELFF
TGTGCCAGCGGAGGGTCCCGTGGCGGGGCGAACACCGGGGAGCTGTTTTTT
>-|few|TRBV28|TRBJ1-5
CASRSGVQPQHF
TGTGCCAGCAGATCAGGCGTACAGCCCCAGCATTTT
>-|-|TRBV7-9|TRBJ1-6
CASSLLGQGNSPLHF
TGTGCCAGCAGCTTATTAGGGCAGGGGAATTCACCCCTCCACTTT
>-|once|TRBV6-5|TRBJ1-3
CASSYAQGNSGNTIYF
TGTGCCAGCAGTTACGCCCAGGGAAACTCTGGAAACACCATATATTTT
>-|-|TRBV20-1|TRBJ2-4
CSASPLSLQLAKNIQYF
TGCAGTGCTAGTCCGTTATCCCTTCAACTAGCCAAAAACATTCAGTACTTC
>-|-|TRBV6-2/TRBV6-3|TRBJ2-2
CASSYSGGTNTGELFF
TGTGCCAGCAGTTACTCAGGCGGGACGAACACCGGGGAGCTGTTTTTT
>-|-|TRBV18|TRBJ1-5
CASSLSRGRGNQPQHF
TGTGCCAGCTCACTATCCAGGGGTCGTGGCAATCAGCCCCAGCATTTT
>TRBD1|-|TRBV19|TRBJ2-1
CASSFRQGSSYNEQFF
TGTGCCAGTAGTTTCCGACAGGGTAGCTCCTACAATGAGCAGTTCTTC
>TRBD1|-|TRBV2|TRBJ1-2
CASSEEWDRGSPSSGYTF
TGTGCCAGCAGTGAAGAATGGGACAGGGGGTCCCCCAGCTCTGGCTACACCTTC
>TRBD1|-|TRBV4-3|TRBJ1-4
CASSLTGPATNEKLFF
TGCGCCAGCAGCCTGACAGGGCCCGCAACTAATGAAAAACTGTTTTTT
>-|-|TRBV6-5|TRBJ1-3
CASSLDFSGNTIYF
TGTGCCAGCAGTCTGGACTTCTCTGGAAACACCATATATTTT
>-|-|TRBV28|TRBJ1-2
CASSLRDMFYHGYTF
TGTGCCAGCAGTTTACGGGACATGTTCTATCATGGCTACACCTTC
>-|-|TRBV21-1|TRBJ2-7
CASSKGSDRGLTYEQYF
TGTGCCAGCAGCAAAGGTTCGGACAGGGGATTAACCTACGAGCAGTACTTC
>-|-|TRBV5-6|TRBJ1-4
CASSLAGSLNEKLFF
TGTGCCAGCAGCCTGGCAGGGTCGCTTAATGAAAAACTGTTTTTT
>TRBD1|-|TRBV6-6|TRBJ1-1
CASSKDRTEAFF
TGTGCCAGCAGTAAGGACAGGACTGAAGCTTTCTTT
>TRBD2|-|TRBV2|TRBJ2-7
CASSLAGFSYEQYF
TGTGCCAGCAGTCTAGCGGGTTTCTCCTACGAGCAGTACTTC
>-|-|TRBV10-3|TRBJ2-1
CAITELWGGEQFF
TGTGCCATCACAGAATTATGGGGCGGTGAGCAGTTCTTC
>-|-|TRBV28|TRBJ1-2
CASSFDIRVWRSRSYGYTF
TGTGCCAGCAGTTTCGATATTCGAGTCTGGAGGAGTAGGAGCTATGGCTACACCTTC
>-|-|TRBV2|TRBJ1-6
CASSETQLNSPLHF
TGTGCCAGCAGTGAAACACAGTTGAATTCACCCCTCCACTTT
>TRBD2|-|TRBV4-1|TRBJ2-4
CASSQDYLAGVKNIQYF
TGCGCCAGCAGCCAAGATTATCTAGCGGGCGTAAAAAACATTCAGTACTTC
>TRBD2|-|TRBV3-1/TRBV3-2|TRBJ2-5
CASSQGSSGRRETQYF
TGTGCCAGCAGCCAAGGTAGTAGCGGGAGAAGAGAGACCCAGTACTTC
>-|-|TRBV5-6|TRBJ2-7
CASSLEEGWYEQYF
TGTGCCAGCAGCTTGGAGGAGGGGTGGTACGAGCAGTACTTC
>-|-|TRBV6-5|TRBJ1-1
CASSPQRGNTEAFF
TGTGCCAGCAGCCCCCAGCGGGGGAACACTGAAGCTTTCTTT
>TRBD1|-|TRBV6-5|TRBJ1-1
CASSYGTGLTAFF
TGTGCCAGCAGTTACGGGACAGGGTTGACAGCTTTCTTT
>TRBD1|-|TRBV28|TRBJ1-2
CASSPGTGNYGYTF
TGTGCCAGCAGCCCCGGGACAGGAAACTATGGCTACACCTTC
>-|-|TRBV3-1/TRBV3-2|TRBJ1-1
CASSQDLQGARGNTEAFF
TGTGCCAGCAGCCAAGATCTGCAAGGGGCGCGAGGAAACACTGAAGCTTTCTTT
>TRBD2|once|TRBV10-3|TRBJ2-3
CAISEGTNTDTQYF
TGTGCCATCAGTGAGGGGACTAACACAGATACGCAGTATTTT
>TRBD1|once|TRBV5-5|TRBJ2-7
CASSPRDRDSEQYF
TGTGCCAGCAGCCCCCGGGACAGGGATAGCGAGCAGTACTTC
>-|-|TRBV27|TRBJ2-3
CASSLTRRGTDTQYF
TGTGCCAGCAGTTTGACCCGTAGGGGGACAGATACGCAGTATTTT
>-|-|TRBV18|TRBJ1-6
CASSSSSYNSPLHF
TGTGCCAGCTCATCCAGCTCCTATAATTCACCCCTCCACTTT
>TRBD1|few|TRBV12-3/TRBV12-4|TRBJ2-5
CASSLRQGETQYF
TGTGCCAGCAGTTTAAGACAGGGGGAGACCCAGTACTTC
>-|-|TRBV2|TRBJ1-5
CASSESPLGNQPQHF
TGTGCCAGCAGTGAATCCCCTTTAGGCAATCAGCCCCAGCATTTT
>-|-|TRBV10-3|TRBJ2-3
CAIRDYDTDTQYF
TGTGCCATCCGCGATTACGACACAGATACGCAGTATTTT
>-|-|TRBV7-7|TRBJ2-5
CASSPIGGRETQYF
TGTGCTAGCAGCCCGATAGGGGGACGAGAGACCCAGTACTTC
>TRBD2|once|TRBV7-2|TRBJ2-1
CASSLTSVGEQFF
TGTGCCAGCAGCTTGACTAGCGTCGGTGAGCAGTTCTTC
>TRBD1|-|TRBV9|TRBJ2-5
CASSYGLGQQETQYF
TGTGCCAGCAGCTACGGACTGGGACAGCAAGAGACCCAGTACTTC
>-|-|TRBV21-1|TRBJ2-7
CASNGDRESMSYEQYF
TGTGCCAGCAACGGGGACAGGGAAAGTATGTCCTACGAGCAGTACTTC
>-|-|TRBV7-2|TRBJ1-1
CASSPTRNTEAFF
TGTGCCAGCAGCCCGACAAGGAACACTGAAGCTTTCTTT
>TRBD2|-|TRBV5-6|TRBJ2-3
CASSLAGAWDTQYF
TGTGCCAGCAGCCTAGCGGGAGCCTGGGATACGCAGTATTTT
>-|-|TRBV3-1/TRBV3-2|TRBJ1-1
CASSQDTTYQPTEAFF
TGTGCCAGCAGCCAAGATACGACATACCAGCCCACTGAAGCTTTCTTT
>TRBD2|-|TRBV27|TRBJ2-3
CASSFYSGGDPSTDTQYF
TGTGCCAGCAGTTTCTATAGCGGGGGGGACCCTAGCACAGATACGCAGTATTTT
>-|-|TRBV28|TRBJ2-7
CASSARSIVYEQYF
TGTGCCAGCAGCGCTAGGAGTATAGTCTACGAGCAGTACTTC
>TRBD2|-|TRBV20-1|TRBJ2-7
CSASSGGSYEQYF
TGCAGTGCTAGTAGCGGGGGCTCCTACGAGCAGTACTTC
>TRBD2|few|TRBV7-8|TRBJ2-2
CASSLSASGHRELFF
TGTGCCAGCAGCTTATCGGCTAGCGGCCACCGGGAGCTGTTTTTT
>-|-|TRBV19|TRBJ2-2
CASSIGFRARTSGELFF
TGTGCCAGTAGTATAGGTTTCAGGGCGAGAACCTCCGGGGAGCTGTTTTTT
>-|-|TRBV4-3|TRBJ1-2
CASSQDVQGGYGYTF
TGCGCCAGCAGCCAAGACGTCCAGGGAGGCTATGGCTACACCTTC
>TRBD2|-|TRBV12-3/TRBV12-4|TRBJ2-5
CASRLAGGETQYF
TGTGCCAGCAGACTAGCGGGAGGAGAGACCCAGTACTTC
>TRBD1|-|TRBV4-3|TRBJ2-7
CASSQGTGKGYEQYF
TGCGCCAGCAGCCAAGGGACAGGGAAAGGCTACGAGCAGTACTTC
>TRBD2|-|TRBV5-6|TRBJ2-5
CASSPPWGLAGGSRETQYF
TGTGCCAGCAGCCCACCTTGGGGACTAGCGGGAGGTTCGAGAGAGACCCAGTACTTC
>-|once|TRBV5-1|TRBJ2-7
CASRRTSEYEQYF
TGCGCCAGCCGTCGGACATCCGAATACGAGCAGTACTTC